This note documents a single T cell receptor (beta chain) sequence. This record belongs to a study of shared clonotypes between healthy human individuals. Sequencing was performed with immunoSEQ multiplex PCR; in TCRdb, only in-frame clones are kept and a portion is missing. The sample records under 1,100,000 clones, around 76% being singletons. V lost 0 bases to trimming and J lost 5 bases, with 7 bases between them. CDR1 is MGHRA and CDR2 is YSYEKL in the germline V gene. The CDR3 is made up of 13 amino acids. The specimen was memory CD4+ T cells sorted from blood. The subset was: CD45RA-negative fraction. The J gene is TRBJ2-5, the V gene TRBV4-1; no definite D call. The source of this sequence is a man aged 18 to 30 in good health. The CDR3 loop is CASSQDYLETQYF. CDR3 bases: TGCGCCAGCAGCCAAGATTACCTGGAGACCCAGTACTTC.